This entry features one TCR beta chain sequence. This sample is part of a study of T cell changes during pregnancy in multiple sclerosis. CDR3 size: 15 residues. Germline V lookup: CDR1 SGHVS, CDR2 FQNEAQ. V gave up 6 bases and J gave up 2 bases; unmatched junction bases: 9. The method was immunoSEQ multiplex PCR; TCRdb's version includes in-frame clones alone and lacks a portion of them. The table includes 30,000 to 45,000 clones, around 92% detected once. The material was CD4+ T cells from peripheral blood mononuclear cells, obtained in the third trimester of pregnancy. The J gene is TRBJ1-2, the V gene TRBV7-8; 7 bases fit TRBD1. This clonotype was sampled from a female donor in good health, enrolled as a control in a pregnancy study. This CDR3 is CASSRTGVGNYGYTF. DNA for the CDR3: TGTGCCAGCAGTCGAACAGGGGTGGGAAACTATGGCTACACCTTC.